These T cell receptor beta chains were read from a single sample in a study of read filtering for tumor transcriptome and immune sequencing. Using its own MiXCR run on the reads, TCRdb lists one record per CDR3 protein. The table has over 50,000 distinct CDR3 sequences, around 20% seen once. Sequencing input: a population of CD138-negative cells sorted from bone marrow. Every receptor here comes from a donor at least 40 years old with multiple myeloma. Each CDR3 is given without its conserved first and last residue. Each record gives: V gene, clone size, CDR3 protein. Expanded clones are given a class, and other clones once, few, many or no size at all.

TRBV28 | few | ASTSGGGGLREY
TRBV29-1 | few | SVNQGQETQY
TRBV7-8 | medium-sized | ASSGLAGGLSGELF
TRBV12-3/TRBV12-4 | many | ASSHQERYNEQF
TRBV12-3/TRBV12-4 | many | ASSLRGIEAF
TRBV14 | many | ASSQDLGGSY
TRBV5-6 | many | ASSLGGRPYNEQF
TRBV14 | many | ASSQDLMSNSPLH
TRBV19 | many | ASSIGERGVEQF
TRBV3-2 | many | ASSPGLAGVTGELF
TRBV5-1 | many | ASSSAYEQY
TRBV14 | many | ASSHHQPAGGYLDNEQF
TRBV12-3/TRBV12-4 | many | ASSRPGTATDTQY
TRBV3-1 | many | ASSWGNNEQF
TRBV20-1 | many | SARDPLGTSGLIYNEQF
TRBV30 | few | AWNKGTPEAF
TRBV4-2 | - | ASSQDRTSGDISHEQY
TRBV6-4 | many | ASSQLAGDSDEQF
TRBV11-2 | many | ASSIRLAGGPETQY
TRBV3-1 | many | ASSRSEVNEQF